The 18 T cell receptor beta chains below all came from one sample that was sequenced in a study of T cells in Graves' hyperthyroidism and ophthalmopathy. Regions amplified from RNA transcripts were the TCR beta CDR3 regions. The HTBI primer set served for first-round RT-PCR of the TCR CDR3. TCRdb processed the multiplex PCR reads anew with MiXCR; each CDR3 protein has one entry. The sample has over 200,000 distinct CDR3 sequences, about 16% seen once. Sequencing input: blood. These receptors came from a man in his forties with Graves' hyperthyroidism.

This clonotype was seen repeatedly, ten times or more. This chain joins TRBV7-2 and TRBJ1-1, with TRBD1 as a possible D gene (6 bases). The germline gives CDR1 SGHTA, CDR2 FQGNSA. The CDR3 sequence is 13 residues long. With 1 base removed from V and 4 bases from J, the gap between germline ends came to 7 bases. The CDR3 protein is CASSLGQATEAFF. CDR3 coding DNA: TGTGCCAGCAGCTTAGGACAGGCCACTGAAGCTTTCTTT.

Ten or more counts support this clonotype. J is TRBJ2-2 and V is TRBV15; TRBD1 is a possible D gene (5 bases). The germline V gene encodes CDR1 LNHNV and CDR2 YYDKDF (reference sequence). V was clipped by 3 bases and J by 6 bases, with 11 bases between them. This CDR3 has 14 amino acids. CDR3 in DNA: TGTGCCACCAGCAGTACCAGGGATTCCGGGGAGCTGTTTTTT. As protein: CATSSTRDSGELFF.

In this sample, this clonotype turned up a few times. This chain uses TRBV20-1 with TRBJ1-1; TRBD1 is a possible D gene (5 bases). The length of the CDR3 is 13 residues. Trimming stripped 6 bases from V and 4 bases from J, with 15 bases between. The germline gives CDR1 DFQATT, CDR2 SNEGSKA (reference sequence). CDR3 loop: CSAWDRSRTEAFF. The CDR3 bases are TGCAGTGCCTGGGACCGATCTCGCACTGAAGCTTTCTTT.

This clonotype was seen a few times. The chain uses TRBV6-1 and TRBJ2-1; D remains unclear. Trimming removed 1 base at V and 15 bases at J, with 19 bases between. The CDR3 covers 14 residues. Germline loops: CDR1 MNHNS, CDR2 SASEGT. The CDR3 nucleotides read TGTGCCAGCAGTGAAGGTCAGGACCTCAAAGGGCGGTTCTTC. Amino acid sequence: CASSEGQDLKGRFF.

This clonotype was seen many times. This chain joins TRBV10-3 and TRBJ2-7; unclear D gene. Trimming removed 2 bases at V and 0 bases at J, with 5 bases between. The V gene's germline CDR1 is ENHRY and CDR2 SYGVKD. The CDR3 is 13 residues long. CDR3 protein: CAISERSSYEQYF. CDR3 in DNA: TGTGCCATCAGTGAGAGGAGCTCCTACGAGCAGTACTTC.

The V and J genes are TRBV10-1 and TRBJ2-1, with TRBD1 as a possible D gene (6 bases). The germline V gene has CDR1 WNHNN and CDR2 SYGVQD (reference sequence). The CDR3 totals 13 residues. V lost 6 bases and J lost 4, with 10 bases in between. CDR3 coding DNA: TGCGCCAGCAGCAGACAGGAGTACAATGAGCAGTTCTTC. Its protein product is CASSRQEYNEQFF.

Points on this clonotype: Because the CDR3 is missing its conserved closing phenylalanine or tryptophan, this is likely a read error. The rearrangement uses TRBV7-2 and TRBJ2-1, with D possibly called TRBD1 or TRBD2 (5 bases each). Germline V gene sequence: CDR1 SGHTA, CDR2 FQGNSA. Trimming pared 0 bases from V and 0 bases from J, leaving 9 bases between. This CDR3 is built from 16 residues. DNA for the CDR3: TGTGCCAGCAGCTTAGCGTACGGGGCCTCCTACAATGAGCAGTTCTCC. Its protein product is CASSLAYGASYNEQFS.

This clonotype was observed many times. The chain joins TRBV20-1 to TRBJ1-6; D is perhaps TRBD1 (6 bases). The CDR3 contains 13 residues. Germline CDR1 reads DFQATT; CDR2 reads SNEGSKA (reference sequence). The ends were cut back, 4 bases at V and 3 bases at J, with 7 bases in the middle. The CDR3 coding sequence is TGCAGTGCTAAACAGGGCTATAATTCACCCCTCCACTTT. Its translation is CSAKQGYNSPLHF.

This clonotype has ten or more counts. This rearrangement joins TRBV20-1 to TRBJ2-1, with 9 bases aligning to TRBD2. The CDR3 has 13 amino acids. CDR1 is DFQATT and CDR2 is SNEGSKA in the germline V gene (reference sequence). V gave up 6 bases and J gave up 9 bases; unmatched junction bases: 9. The CDR3 region has the DNA TGCAGTGCGGTGGGCGGGGGGGCCGTTGAGCAGTTCTTC. It codes for CSAVGGGAVEQFF.

This clonotype showed up just a few times. The chain carries TRBV20-1 and TRBJ1-2, with a possible D match to TRBD1 (6 bases). The CDR3 loop spans 14 amino acids. The germline V gene encodes CDR1 DFQATT and CDR2 SNEGSKA (reference sequence). Trimming took off 0 bases at V and 2 bases at J, with 10 bases between the two ends. For the CDR3, the DNA is TGCAGTGCTAGAGATTACAGGGACAACTATGGCTACACCTTC. This encodes CSARDYRDNYGYTF.

This clonotype was recorded many times. The chain has TRBV20-1 and TRBJ2-3; D may be TRBD1 or TRBD2 (5 bases each). The CDR3 has 14 amino acids. Germline V lookup: CDR1 DFQATT, CDR2 SNEGSKA (reference sequence). The V and J ends lost 4 bases and 5 bases respectively, with 16 bases between them. The CDR3 protein is CSATWDLQGDTQYF. DNA for the CDR3: TGCAGTGCTACATGGGACCTCCAGGGAGATACGCAGTATTTT.

This clonotype was detected many times. The chain is built from TRBV6-1 and TRBJ1-1; 8 nucleotides align to TRBD1. This CDR3 region has 15 residues. The germline V gene encodes CDR1 MNHNS and CDR2 SASEGT. V dropped 6 bases and J dropped 7; count of bases not matched to a gene: 13. CDR3 sequence reads: CASSNRGQDLDEAFF. CDR3 coding DNA: TGTGCCAGCAGCAACAGGGGACAGGACCTAGATGAAGCTTTCTTT.

There are many counts of this clonotype. The chain recombines TRBV7-6 with TRBJ2-1; possibly TRBD2 for D (5 bases). The CDR3 has 13 amino acids. Germline CDR1 is SGHVS and CDR2 is FNYEAQ. V lost 1 base and J 8 bases, leaving 9 bases between the germline ends. DNA of the CDR3: TGTGCCAGCAGCTTAGTGCTGAGGGATGAGCAGTTCTTC. It is translated as CASSLVLRDEQFF.

Comments on this clonotype: This may be a read error: a much more frequent sequence differs by one nucleotide. The genes are TRBV6-2 or TRBV6-3 and TRBJ1-2; D gene unclear. Germline CDR1 reads MNHEY; CDR2 reads SVGEGT. The CDR3 runs 13 residues. This chain's CDR3 is CASSYPRNYDYTF. Here the CDR3 DNA reads TGTGCCAGCAGTTACCCCAGAAACTATGACTACACCTTC.

The V call is TRBV12-5, the J call TRBJ2-3; D gene unclear. This CDR3 is 13 amino acids long. Trimming shortened V by 3 bases and J by 4 bases, and 8 bases separated the two germline ends. Germline V gene sequence: CDR1 LGHNT, CDR2 FRNRAP. The CDR3 region has the DNA TGTGCTAGTGGTTTACCTAACTCAGATACGCAGTATTTT. It translates to CASGLPNSDTQYF.

This clonotype was seen at least ten times. The J gene is TRBJ1-1, the V gene TRBV20-1; D remains unclear. V lost 2 bases and J 2 bases, leaving 12 bases between the germline ends. The CDR3 has 14 amino acids. Germline V gene lookup returns CDR1 DFQATT and CDR2 SNEGSKA (reference sequence). The DNA for the CDR3 is TGCAGTGCTAGAACCACCTCGGTAAACACTGAAGCTTTCTTT. It codes for CSARTTSVNTEAFF.

This clonotype was seen a few times. The chain employs TRBV28 and TRBJ2-1, with TRBD2 matching 11 bases. Germline lookup yields CDR1 MDHEN and CDR2 SYDVKM. The CDR3 is 15 residues long. The trim removed 4 bases at V and 6 bases at J, leaving 5 bases unmatched. The CDR3 reads CASSSGLAGLNEQFF. The DNA for the CDR3 is TGTGCCAGCAGTTCCGGACTAGCGGGCCTCAATGAGCAGTTCTTC.

V and J are TRBV30 and TRBJ2-1; D is possibly TRBD2 (5 bases). Trimming took 0 bases from V and 9 from J, leaving 12 bases between them. The CDR3 contains 13 residues. The germline V gene has CDR1 GTSNPN and CDR2 SVGIG (reference sequence). The CDR3 region has the DNA TGTGCCTGGAGTGTCTCAAGTCGGGGTGAGCAGTTCTTC. This translates into CAWSVSSRGEQFF. Using reference TRBV30 and TRBJ2-1 for the parts outside the CDR3, the full variable domain is SQTIHQWPATLVQPVGSPLSLECTVEGTSNPNLYWYRQAAGRGLQLLFYSVGIGQISSEVPQNLSASRPQDRQFILSSKKLLLSDSGFYLCAWSVSSRGEQFFGPGTRLTVL.